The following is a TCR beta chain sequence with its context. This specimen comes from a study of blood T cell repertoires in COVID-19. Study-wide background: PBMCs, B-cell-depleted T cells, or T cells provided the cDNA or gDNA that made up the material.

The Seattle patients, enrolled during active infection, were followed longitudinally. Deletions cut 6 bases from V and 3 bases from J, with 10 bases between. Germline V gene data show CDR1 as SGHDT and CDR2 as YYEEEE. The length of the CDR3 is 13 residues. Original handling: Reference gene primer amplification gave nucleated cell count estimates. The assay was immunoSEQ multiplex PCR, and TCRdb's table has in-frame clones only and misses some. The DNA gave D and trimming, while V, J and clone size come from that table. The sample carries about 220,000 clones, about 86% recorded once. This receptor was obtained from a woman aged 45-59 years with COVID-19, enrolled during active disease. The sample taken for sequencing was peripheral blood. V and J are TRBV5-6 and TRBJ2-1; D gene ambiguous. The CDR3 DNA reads TGTGCCAGCACCCTCCCCCGCTACAATGAGCAGTTCTTC. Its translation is CASTLPRYNEQFF.